The 27 T cell receptor beta chains presented below share a single source sample, sequenced in a study of T cell repertoires in ileal Crohn's disease. Measured with immunoSEQ multiplex PCR; TCRdb has only the in-frame clones, and not every one. The profile shows over 8,500 clones, about four fifths of them singletons. As to time point: neoterminal ileum biopsy at postoperative endoscopy, about 6 months after surgery. Specimen: ileal tissue. The receptors derive from an adult with Crohn's disease.

Note on this clone: This specimen includes other DNA sequences encoding the same CDR3. This chain links TRBV5-6 with TRBJ2-3, with TRBD1 matching over 7 bases. V shed 4 bases and J 0 bases; nucleotides not matched to a gene: 5. This CDR3 contains 15 residues. Germline values: CDR1 SGHDT, CDR2 YYEEEE. The CDR3 DNA sequence: TGTGCCAGCAGCCTACCGGGACAGAGCACAGATACGCAGTATTTT. It is translated as CASSLPGQSTDTQYF.

This CDR3 is CASSLYVMGCYCEVGGLRETQYF. Written as DNA, the CDR3 is TGTGCCAGCAGTTTATACGTGATGGGGTGTTATTGTGAGGTCGGGGGGTTACGAGAGACCCAGTACTTC. This chain connects TRBV27 to TRBJ2-5, with 7 positions matching TRBD2. After removal of 1 base from V and 4 bases from J, the junction contained 30 bases not matched to a gene. The CDR3 spans 23 residues. Germline V gives CDR1 MNHEY, CDR2 SMNVEV (reference sequence).

This chain joins TRBV5-1 and TRBJ2-1; 9 bases align to TRBD2. The CDR3 loop spans 16 amino acids. The J segment lost 9 bases and the V segment lost 2 bases, leaving 12 bases of the junction unmatched. Germline lookup yields CDR1 SGHRS and CDR2 YFSETQ. CDR3 protein: CASSLRLAGVTGEQFF. The DNA of the CDR3 is TGCGCCAGCAGCTTAAGGTTAGCGGGAGTCACGGGTGAGCAGTTCTTC.

CDR3 protein: CASSSPSGRAYEQYF. CDR3 DNA sequence: TGTGCCAGCAGTTCGCCTAGCGGGAGGGCCTACGAGCAGTACTTC. This chain connects TRBV6-6 to TRBJ2-7; 12 bases match TRBD2. From germline, CDR1 is MNHNY and CDR2 SVGAGI (reference sequence). The CDR3 has 15 residues. J was trimmed by 2 bases and V by 4 bases; bases with no gene match: 3.

The chain combines TRBV18 with TRBJ2-7; 10 nucleotides line up with TRBD2. V dropped 8 bases and J dropped 7; count of bases not matched to a gene: 20. The germline V gene encodes CDR1 KGHSH and CDR2 LQKENI. There are 17 residues in the CDR3. The CDR3 nucleotides read TGTGCCAGCGCCCAAGTAGCGGGAGGATCCCCGCCTGGGGAGCAGTACTTC. This gives the protein CASAQVAGGSPPGEQYF. Drawing the rest from reference TRBV18 and TRBJ2-7, the complete variable domain is NAGVMQNPRHLVRRRGQEARLRCSPMKGHSHVYWYRQLPEEGLKFMVYLQKENIIDESGMPKERFSAEFPKEGPSILRIQQVVRGDSAAYFCASAQVAGGSPPGEQYFGPGTRLTVT.

The V gene is TRBV6-6, the J gene TRBJ1-2, with TRBD1 matching 7 bases. Germline values: CDR1 MNHNY, CDR2 SVGAGI (reference sequence). The CDR3 extends over 13 amino acids. The V segment lost 6 bases and the J segment 6 bases; nucleotides outside the gene matches: 7. CDR3 nucleotides: TGTGCCAGCAGCCCGAGGGGGCTCGATGGCTACACCTTC. Protein product: CASSPRGLDGYTF.

The chain combines TRBV7-9 with TRBJ1-2, with a weak D call TRBD1 (5 bases). Germline CDR1 is SEHNR and CDR2 is FQNEAQ (reference sequence). Trimming shortened V by 5 bases and J by 0 bases, and 10 bases separated the two germline ends. This CDR3 spans 14 amino acids. The CDR3 is CASSLTATNYGYTF. The CDR3 DNA sequence: TGTGCCAGCAGCCTGACAGCTACTAACTATGGCTACACCTTC.

The rearrangement uses TRBV11-2 and TRBJ2-1, with D hard to call. The length of the CDR3 is 16 residues. V shed 5 bases and J shed 0 bases, with 14 bases lying between them. In germline, CDR1 is SGHAT, CDR2 FQNNGV. CDR3 protein: CASSPFLILSYNEQFF. The DNA of the CDR3 is TGTGCCAGCAGCCCATTCCTAATACTCTCCTACAATGAGCAGTTCTTC.

The chain joins TRBV10-1 to TRBJ1-4; TRBD1 aligns across 7 bases. The ends lost 11 bases at V and 3 bases at J; junction bases unmatched: 9. CDR3 length equals 14 residues. Germline CDR1 is WNHNN and CDR2 is SYGVQD (reference sequence). The CDR3 DNA reads as TGCGCCGGCCGCCGGGGACAGTCTAATGAAAAACTGTTTTTT. Protein: CAGRRGQSNEKLFF.

V is TRBV27 and J is TRBJ2-1; the D gene is possibly TRBD2 (6 bases). The CDR3 is 15 amino acids. The germline V gene has CDR1 MNHEY and CDR2 SMNVEV (reference sequence). The V end was cut by 4 bases, the J end by 0 bases, with 10 bases between. In nucleotides, the CDR3 is TGTGCCAGCAGTTCTCGGGACTTCTCCTACAATGAGCAGTTCTTC. As protein: CASSSRDFSYNEQFF.

The chain's CDR3 is CASRSGQTRSTDTQYF. The CDR3, as DNA: TGTGCCAGCAGATCTGGACAGACTCGTAGCACAGATACGCAGTATTTT. This chain connects TRBV5-4 to TRBJ2-3; a possible D gene is TRBD1 (6 bases). CDR1 SGHNT and CDR2 YYREEE come from the germline V gene (reference sequence). CDR3 length equals 16 residues. V was pared by 5 bases and J by 0 bases, with 16 bases between.

The chain links TRBV12-5 to TRBJ1-2, with D perhaps TRBD1 (5 bases). The V gene lost 0 bases and the J gene lost 0 bases, with 14 bases spanning the gap. Germline V gene lookup returns CDR1 LGHNT and CDR2 FRNRAP. The CDR3 runs 17 residues. The CDR3 DNA follows: TGTGCTAGTGGTTTGGTAGTGTCAGGGCATCCTAACTATGGCTACACCTTC. Amino acids: CASGLVVSGHPNYGYTF.

Details on this clone: The sample holds other DNA sequences that translate to the same CDR3. The chain has TRBV11-2 and TRBJ2-7; weak D call: TRBD2 (5 bases). Germline assignment: CDR1 SGHAT and CDR2 FQNNGV. This CDR3 has 13 residues. The ends were cut back, 1 base at V and 1 base at J, with 5 bases in the middle. Here the CDR3 DNA reads TGTGCCAGCAGCTTAGGCGGGTCCTACGAGCAGTACTTC. The encoded protein is CASSLGGSYEQYF.

The chain recombines TRBV18 with TRBJ1-1, with D perhaps TRBD1 (6 bases). CDR1 is KGHSH, CDR2 LQKENI, per germline. V was cut by 10 bases and J by 0 bases, with 12 bases left in between. This CDR3 has 13 amino acids. CDR3 amino acids: CATGSGVNTEAFF. The CDR3 region has the DNA TGTGCCACTGGGTCAGGGGTGAACACTGAAGCTTTCTTT.

This sequence joins TRBV19 and TRBJ2-2, with 9 bases fitting TRBD2. This CDR3 is 15 amino acids long. Germline V lookup: CDR1 LNHDA, CDR2 SQIVND (reference sequence). The V and J ends lost 3 bases and 7 bases, in that order; junction bases with no gene match: 6. DNA for the CDR3: TGTGCCAGTAGTATCGGGACTAGCTGGGGCGGGGAGCTGTTTTTT. Translation gives CASSIGTSWGGELFF.

This clone showed up just a few times. The chain has TRBV5-1 and TRBJ2-3; 7 bases fit TRBD1. This CDR3 contains 15 residues. The germline gives CDR1 SGHRS, CDR2 YFSETQ. V trimming: 0 bases; J trimming: 4 bases; junction bases outside the gene matches: 5. Here the CDR3 reads CASSLARQGSDTQYF. Here the CDR3 DNA reads TGCGCCAGCAGCTTGGCCCGACAGGGCTCAGATACGCAGTATTTT.

This chain connects TRBV7-2 to TRBJ2-1; 9 positions match TRBD2. V lost 1 base, J lost 8 bases, and 3 bases stayed unmatched. Germline CDR1 and CDR2: SGHTA and FQGNSA. This CDR3 contains 14 residues. This CDR3 is CASSLESGRYEQFF. For the CDR3, the DNA is TGTGCCAGCAGCTTAGAAAGCGGGAGGTATGAGCAGTTCTTC.

This clone was recorded once. CDR3 in amino acids: CASSLEIAGAYEQYF. In nucleotides, the CDR3 is TGCGCCAGCAGCTTGGAGATAGCGGGGGCCTACGAGCAGTACTTC. The rearrangement joins TRBV5-1 to TRBJ2-7; the match to TRBD2 covers 9 bases. V was clipped by 0 bases and J by 2 bases; unmatched bases: 3. The CDR3 length is 15 residues. Germline CDR1 reads SGHRS; CDR2 reads YFSETQ. Variable domain in full (rest from reference TRBV5-1 and TRBJ2-7): KAGVTQTPRYLIKTRGQQVTLSCSPISGHRSVSWYQQTPGQGLQFLFEYFSETQRNKGNFPGRFSGRQFSNSRSEMNVSTLELGDSALYLCASSLEIAGAYEQYFGPGTRLTVT.

The CDR3 DNA sequence: TGTGCCAGCAGAAACCGGACAGGGGGGAACACCGGGGAGCTGTTTTTT. It codes for CASRNRTGGNTGELFF. The V and J genes are TRBV7-9 and TRBJ2-2, with TRBD1 matching 10 bases. V lost 6 bases, J lost 1 base, and 5 bases stayed unmatched. Germline V gives CDR1 SEHNR, CDR2 FQNEAQ (reference sequence). The CDR3 totals 16 residues.

CDR3 nucleotide sequence: TGTGCCAGCAGTTTATCGACAGGGAGAAATGAGCAGTTCTTC. Translation gives CASSLSTGRNEQFF. The chain links TRBV27 to TRBJ2-1; TRBD1 matches 7 bases. The length of the CDR3 is 14 residues. CDR1 MNHEY and CDR2 SMNVEV come from the germline V gene (reference sequence). J gave up 7 bases and V 0 bases, and 3 bases lay outside the gene matches.

The rearrangement links TRBV19 to TRBJ2-3; no clear D. V lost 3 bases, J lost 3 bases, and 7 bases lay in between. The CDR3 is made up of 13 amino acids. The germline CDR1 and CDR2 sequences are LNHDA and SQIVND (reference sequence). CDR3 bases: TGTGCCAGTAGTATCATCAGGACAGATACGCAGTATTTT. Protein sequence: CASSIIRTDTQYF.

The V and J genes are TRBV28 and TRBJ2-1, with TRBD1 matching over 8 bases. With V trimmed by 9 bases and J by 4 bases, 8 bases remained unmatched. This CDR3 contains 14 residues. Germline loops: CDR1 MDHEN, CDR2 SYDVKM. CDR3 bases: TGTGCCAGTGGCTCAGGGGGCGCTTACAATGAGCAGTTCTTC. It encodes CASGSGGAYNEQFF.

The chain uses TRBV7-9 and TRBJ1-1, with 11 bases aligning to TRBD1. The CDR3 runs to 15 residues. Per germline, CDR1 SEHNR and CDR2 FQNEAQ (reference sequence). V was pared by 3 bases and J by 0 bases, with 0 bases of the junction left unmatched. The CDR3: CASSLGQGVNTEAFF. CDR3 sequence (DNA): TGTGCCAGCAGCTTGGGACAGGGGGTGAACACTGAAGCTTTCTTT.

This clone was observed a handful of times. The V and J genes are TRBV11-2 and TRBJ2-5, with 7 nucleotides matching TRBD1. The ends lost 1 base at V and 3 bases at J; junction bases unmatched: 11. Germline V lookup: CDR1 SGHAT, CDR2 FQNNGV. This CDR3 region has 17 residues. The CDR3 nucleotides read TGTGCCAGCAGCTTAGTTGGGGGACAGACCCCCAAAGAGACCCAGTACTTC. Its protein is CASSLVGGQTPKETQYF.

This rearrangement joins TRBV10-1 to TRBJ2-1, with TRBD2 matching 14 bases. The CDR3 is 15 residues long. V was pared by 6 bases and J by 6 bases, with 4 bases of the junction left unmatched. Germline V gene sequence: CDR1 WNHNN, CDR2 SYGVQD (reference sequence). The CDR3 coding sequence is TGCGCCAGCAGCCGACTAGCGGGAGGGTCCAATGAGCAGTTCTTC. It translates to CASSRLAGGSNEQFF.

The chain has TRBV29-1 and TRBJ2-7; a possible D gene is TRBD2 (6 bases). Germline CDR1 is SQVTM and CDR2 is ANQGSEA. CDR3 length: 12 residues. Trimming removed 8 bases at V and 0 bases at J, with 11 bases between. CDR3 coding DNA: TGCAGCTTTGGGACTCACTCCTACGAGCAGTACTTC. This sequence encodes CSFGTHSYEQYF.

The chain has TRBV11-3 and TRBJ2-5; possible D gene TRBD2, 6 bases. The CDR3 is made up of 14 amino acids. CDR1 and CDR2 (germline): SGHNT, YENEEA. The V gene lost 4 bases and the J gene lost 5 bases, with 14 bases spanning the gap. The chain's CDR3 is CASSSSGETETQYF. CDR3 nucleotide sequence: TGTGCCAGCAGCTCTTCGGGGGAAACGGAGACCCAGTACTTC.